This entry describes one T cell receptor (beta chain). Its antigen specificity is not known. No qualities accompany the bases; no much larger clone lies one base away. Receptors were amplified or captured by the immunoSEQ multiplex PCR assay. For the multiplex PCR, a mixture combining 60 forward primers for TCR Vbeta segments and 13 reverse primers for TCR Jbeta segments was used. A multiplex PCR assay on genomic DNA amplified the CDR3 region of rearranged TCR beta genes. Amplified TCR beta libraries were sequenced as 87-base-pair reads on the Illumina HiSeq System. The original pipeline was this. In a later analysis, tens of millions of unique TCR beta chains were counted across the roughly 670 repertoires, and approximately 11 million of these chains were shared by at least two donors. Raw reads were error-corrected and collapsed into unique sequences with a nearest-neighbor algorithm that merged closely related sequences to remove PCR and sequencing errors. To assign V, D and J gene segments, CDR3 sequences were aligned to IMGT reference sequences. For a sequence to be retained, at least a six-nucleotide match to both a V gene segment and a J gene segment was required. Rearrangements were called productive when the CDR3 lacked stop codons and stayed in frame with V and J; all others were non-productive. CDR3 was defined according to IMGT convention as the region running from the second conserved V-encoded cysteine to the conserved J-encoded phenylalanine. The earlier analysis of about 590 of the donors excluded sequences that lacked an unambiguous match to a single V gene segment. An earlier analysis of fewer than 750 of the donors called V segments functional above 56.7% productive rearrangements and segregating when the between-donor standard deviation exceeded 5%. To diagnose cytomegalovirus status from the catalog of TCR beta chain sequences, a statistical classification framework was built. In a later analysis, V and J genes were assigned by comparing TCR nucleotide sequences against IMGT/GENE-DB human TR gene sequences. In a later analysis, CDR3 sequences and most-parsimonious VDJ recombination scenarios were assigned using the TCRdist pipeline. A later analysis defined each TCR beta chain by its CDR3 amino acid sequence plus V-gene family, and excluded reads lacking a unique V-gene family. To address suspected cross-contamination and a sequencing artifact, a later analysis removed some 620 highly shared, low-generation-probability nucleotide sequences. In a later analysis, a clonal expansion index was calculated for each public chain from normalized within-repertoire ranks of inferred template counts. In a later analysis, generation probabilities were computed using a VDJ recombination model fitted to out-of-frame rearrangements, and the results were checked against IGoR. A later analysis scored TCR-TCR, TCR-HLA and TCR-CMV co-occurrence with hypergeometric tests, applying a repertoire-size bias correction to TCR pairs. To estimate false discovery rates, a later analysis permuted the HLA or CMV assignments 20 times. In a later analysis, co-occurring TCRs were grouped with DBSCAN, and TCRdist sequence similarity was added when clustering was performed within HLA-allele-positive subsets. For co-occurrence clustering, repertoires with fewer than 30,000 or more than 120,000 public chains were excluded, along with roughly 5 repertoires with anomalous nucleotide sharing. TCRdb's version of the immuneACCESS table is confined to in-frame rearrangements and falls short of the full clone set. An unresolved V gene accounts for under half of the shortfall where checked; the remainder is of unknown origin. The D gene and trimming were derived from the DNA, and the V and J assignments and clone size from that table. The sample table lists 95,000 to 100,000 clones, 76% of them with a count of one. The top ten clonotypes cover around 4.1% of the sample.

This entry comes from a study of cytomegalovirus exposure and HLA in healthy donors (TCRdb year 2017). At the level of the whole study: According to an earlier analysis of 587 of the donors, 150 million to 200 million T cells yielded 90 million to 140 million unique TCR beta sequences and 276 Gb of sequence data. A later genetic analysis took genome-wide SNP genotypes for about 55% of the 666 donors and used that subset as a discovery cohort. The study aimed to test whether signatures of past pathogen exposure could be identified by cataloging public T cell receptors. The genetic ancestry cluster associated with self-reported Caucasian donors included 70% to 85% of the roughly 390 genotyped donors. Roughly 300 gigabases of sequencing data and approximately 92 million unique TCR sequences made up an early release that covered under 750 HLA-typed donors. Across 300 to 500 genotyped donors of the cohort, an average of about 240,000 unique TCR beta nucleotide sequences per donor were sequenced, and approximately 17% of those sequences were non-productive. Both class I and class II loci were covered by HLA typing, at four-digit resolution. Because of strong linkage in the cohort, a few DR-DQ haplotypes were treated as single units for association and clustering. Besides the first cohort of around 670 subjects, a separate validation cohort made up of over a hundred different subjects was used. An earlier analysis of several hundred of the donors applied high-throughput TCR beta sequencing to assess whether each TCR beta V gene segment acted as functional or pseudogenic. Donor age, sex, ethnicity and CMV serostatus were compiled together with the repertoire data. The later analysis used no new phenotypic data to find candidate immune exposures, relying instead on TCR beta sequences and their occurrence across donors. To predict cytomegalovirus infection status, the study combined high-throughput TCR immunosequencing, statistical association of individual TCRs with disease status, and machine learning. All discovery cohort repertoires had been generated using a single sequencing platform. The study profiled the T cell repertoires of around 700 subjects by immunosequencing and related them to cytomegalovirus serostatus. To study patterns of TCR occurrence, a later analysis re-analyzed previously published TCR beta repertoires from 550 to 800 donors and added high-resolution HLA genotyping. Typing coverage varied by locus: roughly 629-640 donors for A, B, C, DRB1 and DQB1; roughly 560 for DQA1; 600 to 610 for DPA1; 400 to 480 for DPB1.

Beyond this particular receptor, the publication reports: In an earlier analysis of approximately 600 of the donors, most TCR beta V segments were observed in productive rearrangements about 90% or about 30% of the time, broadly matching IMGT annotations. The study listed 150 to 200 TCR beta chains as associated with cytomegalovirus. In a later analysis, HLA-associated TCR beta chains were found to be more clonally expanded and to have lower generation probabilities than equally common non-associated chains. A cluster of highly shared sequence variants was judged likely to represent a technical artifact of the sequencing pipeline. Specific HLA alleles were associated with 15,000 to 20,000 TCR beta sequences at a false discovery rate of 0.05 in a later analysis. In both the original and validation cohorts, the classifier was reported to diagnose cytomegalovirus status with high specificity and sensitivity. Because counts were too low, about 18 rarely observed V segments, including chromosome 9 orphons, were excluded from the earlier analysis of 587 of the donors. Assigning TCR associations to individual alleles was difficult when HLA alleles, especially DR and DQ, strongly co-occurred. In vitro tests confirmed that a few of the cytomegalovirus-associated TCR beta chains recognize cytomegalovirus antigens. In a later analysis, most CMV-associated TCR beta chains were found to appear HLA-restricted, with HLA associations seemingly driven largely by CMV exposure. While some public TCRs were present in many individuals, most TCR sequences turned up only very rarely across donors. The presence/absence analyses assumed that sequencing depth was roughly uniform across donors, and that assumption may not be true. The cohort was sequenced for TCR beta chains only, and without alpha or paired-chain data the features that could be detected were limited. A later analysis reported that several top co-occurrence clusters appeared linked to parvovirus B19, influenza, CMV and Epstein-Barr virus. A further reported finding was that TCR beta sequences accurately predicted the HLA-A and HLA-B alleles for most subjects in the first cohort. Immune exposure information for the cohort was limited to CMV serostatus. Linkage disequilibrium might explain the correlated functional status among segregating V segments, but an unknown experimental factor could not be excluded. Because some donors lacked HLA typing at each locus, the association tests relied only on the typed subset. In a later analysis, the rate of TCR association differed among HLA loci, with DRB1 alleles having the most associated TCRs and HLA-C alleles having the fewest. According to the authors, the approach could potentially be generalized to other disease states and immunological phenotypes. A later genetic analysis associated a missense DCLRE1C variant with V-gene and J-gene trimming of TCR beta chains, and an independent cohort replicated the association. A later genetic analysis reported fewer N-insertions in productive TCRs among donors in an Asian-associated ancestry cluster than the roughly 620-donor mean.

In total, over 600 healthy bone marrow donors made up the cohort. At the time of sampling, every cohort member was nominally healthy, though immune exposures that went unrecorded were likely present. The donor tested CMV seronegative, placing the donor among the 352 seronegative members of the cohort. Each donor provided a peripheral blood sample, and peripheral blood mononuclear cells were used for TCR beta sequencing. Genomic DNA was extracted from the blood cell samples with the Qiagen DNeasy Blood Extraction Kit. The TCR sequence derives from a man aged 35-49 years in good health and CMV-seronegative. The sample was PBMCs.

The bases read TGTGCCAGCAGCGGGACAAATGTCAAAAACATTCAGTACTTC. Translated, this gives CASSGTNVKNIQYF. The chain joins TRBV7-8 to TRBJ2-4; the D gene is possibly TRBD1, with 6 bases matching. Based on the germline V gene, the CDR1 and CDR2 sequences are SGHVS and FQNEAQ. V loses 5 bases of germline sequence and J loses 3 bases, and the interval between the two ends is 11 bases. The CDR3 sequence holds 14 residues, the cysteine and phenylalanine included. Only CDR3 DNA remains: 42 bases, in frame from the first base.